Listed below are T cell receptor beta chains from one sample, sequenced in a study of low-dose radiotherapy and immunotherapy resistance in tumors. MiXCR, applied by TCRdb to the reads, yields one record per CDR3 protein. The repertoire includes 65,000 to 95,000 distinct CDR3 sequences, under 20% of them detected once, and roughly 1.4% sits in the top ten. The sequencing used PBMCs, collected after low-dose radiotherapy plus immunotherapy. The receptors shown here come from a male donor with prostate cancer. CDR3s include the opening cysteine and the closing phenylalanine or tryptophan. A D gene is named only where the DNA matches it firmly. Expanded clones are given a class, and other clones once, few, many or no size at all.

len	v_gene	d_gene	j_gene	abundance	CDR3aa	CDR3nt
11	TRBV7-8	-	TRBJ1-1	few	CASSLEGPAFF	TGTGCCAGCAGCTTAGAAGGCCCAGCTTTCTTT
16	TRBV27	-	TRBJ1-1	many	CASSSASGTLNTEAFF	TGTGCCAGCAGTTCGGCCTCTGGGACACTGAACACTGAAGCTTTCTTT
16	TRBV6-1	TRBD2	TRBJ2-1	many	CASSERAGGQDNEQFF	TGTGCCAGCAGTGAACGGGCGGGAGGGCAGGACAATGAGCAGTTCTTC
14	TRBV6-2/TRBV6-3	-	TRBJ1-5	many	CASSPTASNQPQHF	TGTGCCAGCAGTCCCACGGCGAGCAATCAGCCCCAGCATTTT
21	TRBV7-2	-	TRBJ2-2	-	CASSLLRAGVAIGELFFFFFF	-
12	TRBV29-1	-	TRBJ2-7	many	CSVVPGSHEQYF	TGCAGCGTTGTGCCAGGGAGCCACGAGCAGTACTTC
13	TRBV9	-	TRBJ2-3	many	CASSARLTDTQYF	TGTGCCAGCAGCGCCCGACTCACAGATACGCAGTATTTT
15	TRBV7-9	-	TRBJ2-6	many	CASSSTEAGANVLTF	TGTGCCAGCAGCTCGACAGAGGCTGGGGCCAACGTCCTGACTTTC
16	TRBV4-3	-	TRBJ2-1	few	CASSQDPVSSYNEQFF	TGCGCCAGCAGCCAAGATCCGGTAAGCTCCTACAATGAGCAGTTCTTC
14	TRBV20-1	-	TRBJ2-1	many	CSASSSGLSNEQFF	TGCAGTGCTAGTTCCAGCGGGCTAAGTAATGAGCAGTTCTTC
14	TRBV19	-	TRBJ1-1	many	CASSSIPGDTEAFF	TGTGCCAGTAGTAGTATACCAGGGGACACTGAAGCTTTCTTT
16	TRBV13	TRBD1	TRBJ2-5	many	CASSLGRTGDAETQYF	TGTGCCAGCAGCTTAGGGCGGACAGGGGACGCAGAGACCCAGTACTTC
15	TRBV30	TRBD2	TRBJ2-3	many	CAWSITSGRADTQYF	TGTGCCTGGAGTATTACTAGCGGGAGGGCTGATACGCAGTATTTT
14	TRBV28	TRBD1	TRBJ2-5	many	CASSGQGGLETQYF	TGTGCCAGCAGTGGACAGGGGGGGTTGGAGACCCAGTACTTC
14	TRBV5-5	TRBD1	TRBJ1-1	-	CASSSQGEQTEAFF	TGTGCCAGCAGCTCTCAGGGGGAGCAAACTGAAGCTTTCTTT
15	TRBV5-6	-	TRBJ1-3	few	CASSLKQNSGNTIYF	TGTGCCAGCAGCCTAAAACAGAACTCTGGAAACACCATATATTTT
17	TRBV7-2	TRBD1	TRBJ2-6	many	CASSLGSGGAGANVLTF	TGTGCCAGCAGCTTAGGATCAGGGGGCGCTGGGGCCAACGTCCTGACTTTC
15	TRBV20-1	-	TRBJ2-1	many	CSARGRPSSYNEQFF	TGCAGTGCTAGAGGGCGGCCGAGCTCCTACAATGAGCAGTTCTTC
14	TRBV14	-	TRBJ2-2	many	CASSQGQYTGELFF	TGTGCCAGCAGCCAAGGGCAGTACACCGGGGAGCTGTTTTTT
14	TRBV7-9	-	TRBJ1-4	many	CASSLGGTVEKLFF	TGTGCCAGCAGCTTAGGAGGGACCGTTGAAAAACTGTTTTTT
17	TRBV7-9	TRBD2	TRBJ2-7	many	CASSHSESVGGANEQYF	TGTGCCAGCAGCCATTCCGAATCAGTCGGGGGGGCCAACGAGCAGTACTTC
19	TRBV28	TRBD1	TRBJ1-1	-	CASSLISTGQGIMNTEAFF	TGTGCCAGCAGTTTAATAAGTACGGGACAGGGGATTATGAACACTGAAGCTTTCTTT
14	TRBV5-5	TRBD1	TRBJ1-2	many	CASSPHRGDDGYTF	TGTGCCAGCAGCCCACACAGGGGGGACGATGGCTACACCTTC
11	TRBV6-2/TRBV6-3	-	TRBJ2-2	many	CASRLPGELFF	TGTGCCAGCAGGCTGCCCGGGGAGCTGTTTTTT